A single sample is the source of the 32 T cell receptor beta chains below, sequenced in a study of T cell responses to AZD1222 COVID-19 vaccine. Produced via immunoSEQ multiplex PCR; TCRdb's table is partial and in-frame only. The sample shows 210,000 or so clones, just over 90% of them seen only once. Here the sequenced sample was peripheral blood, taken on day 0 of MenACWY control vaccination. The receptors stem from an adult in good health.

The rearrangement uses TRBV6-2 or TRBV6-3 and TRBJ2-2, with 8 bases identical to TRBD1. The CDR3 has 18 amino acids. Trimming took 3 bases from V and 4 from J; bases not matched to a gene: 13. CDR1 and CDR2 (germline): MNHEY, SVGEGT. The CDR3 region has the DNA TGTGCCAGCAGTTATTCTGCCCTTCCAGGGGGCAGCACCGGGGAGCTGTTTTTT. Encoded protein: CASSYSALPGGSTGELFF.

This chain joins TRBV6-2 or TRBV6-3 and TRBJ2-7; D is ambiguous. Trimming removed 2 bases from V and 2 bases from J, with 10 bases in between. Germline lookup yields CDR1 MNHEY and CDR2 SVGEGT. The CDR3 extends over 14 amino acids. In nucleotides, the CDR3 is TGTGCCAGCAGTTACGGCCGACCGGCCTACGAGCAGTACTTC. Translating gives CASSYGRPAYEQYF.

The chain combines TRBV13 with TRBJ2-7; 7 bases line up with TRBD1. V lost 3 bases, J lost 6 bases, and 5 bases stayed unmatched. Germline V gene sequence: CDR1 PRHDT, CDR2 FYEKMQ (reference sequence). The CDR3 consists of 13 residues. CDR3 protein: CASSFRQGGEQYF. For the CDR3, the DNA is TGTGCCAGCAGCTTTCGACAGGGCGGCGAGCAGTACTTC.

This chain links TRBV5-4 with TRBJ1-2; D ambiguous. The V end lost 0 bases, the J end lost 1 base, and 7 bases lay between the germline ends. The germline gives CDR1 SGHNT, CDR2 YYREEE (reference sequence). The CDR3 has 14 residues. The CDR3 region has the DNA TGTGCCAGCAGCTTGGTTGGCTATAACTATGGCTACACCTTC. Its protein is CASSLVGYNYGYTF.

The chain recombines TRBV19 with TRBJ1-2; maybe TRBD1 (5 bases). The CDR3 consists of 14 residues. The germline V and J ends were trimmed by 6 bases and 6 bases, with 17 bases remaining between them. The germline V gene encodes CDR1 LNHDA and CDR2 SQIVND (reference sequence). For the CDR3, the DNA is TGTGCCAGTAGGGGGGTCGGGGGAGGCGATGGCTACACCTTC. Translation: CASRGVGGGDGYTF.

The V call is TRBV10-3, the J call TRBJ2-5; 12 nucleotides agree with TRBD2. Trimming cost V 2 bases and J 5 bases; bases outside gene matches: 3. This CDR3 has 15 amino acids. From germline, CDR1 is ENHRY and CDR2 SYGVKD. The CDR3 DNA reads TGTGCCATCAGTGAGCTAGCGGGGGGGCGGGAGACCCAGTACTTC. This codes for CAISELAGGRETQYF.

The genes are TRBV6-6 and TRBJ2-4, with D unresolved. The CDR3 sequence is 15 residues long. Germline V gives CDR1 MNHNY, CDR2 SVGAGI (reference sequence). The germline V and J ends were trimmed by 3 bases and 5 bases, with 14 bases remaining between them. CDR3 DNA sequence: TGTGCCAGCAGTTATTCCGCCATAAAGGAAAACATTCAGTACTTC. Its translation is CASSYSAIKENIQYF.

The CDR3 bases are TGCGCCAGCAGCTTGGTTGTAAATAGAGGCGGGGGGACCCAGTACTTC. The encoded protein is CASSLVVNRGGGTQYF. The V gene is TRBV5-1, the J gene TRBJ2-5; 7 bases are a match to TRBD2. Germline V gene sequence: CDR1 SGHRS, CDR2 YFSETQ. The CDR3 covers 16 residues. Trimming removed 0 bases from V and 7 bases from J; junction bases left unmatched: 12. The full variable domain, in which reference TRBV5-1 and TRBJ2-5 provide the parts outside the CDR3, is KAGVTQTPRYLIKTRGQQVTLSCSPISGHRSVSWYQQTPGQGLQFLFEYFSETQRNKGNFPGRFSGRQFSNSRSEMNVSTLELGDSALYLCASSLVVNRGGGTQYFGPGTRLLVL.

V gene TRBV7-2 combines with J gene TRBJ1-2; 10 bases line up with TRBD1. The CDR3 is made up of 18 amino acids. Per the germline V gene, CDR1 is SGHTA and CDR2 is FQGNSA. The V gene end was trimmed by 5 bases and the J gene end by 2 bases; junction bases not matched to a gene: 14. The CDR3 protein is CASSNYRQGARSNYGYTF. The CDR3 DNA sequence: TGTGCCAGCAGCAATTACAGACAGGGGGCGAGGAGCAACTATGGCTACACCTTC.

The V gene is TRBV11-2, the J gene TRBJ1-2; 7 nucleotides match TRBD1. V dropped 4 bases and J dropped 3; count of bases not matched to a gene: 11. The CDR3 loop spans 16 amino acids. Germline CDR1 SGHAT, CDR2 FQNNGV. The CDR3 spells CASSSNRGGNDYGYTF. CDR3 coding DNA: TGTGCCAGCAGCTCAAACAGGGGAGGGAATGACTATGGCTACACCTTC.

This chain links TRBV19 with TRBJ1-2; perhaps TRBD1 as D (5 bases). From germline, CDR1 is LNHDA and CDR2 SQIVND (reference sequence). With 3 bases removed from V and 8 bases from J, the gap between germline ends came to 28 bases. This CDR3 contains 18 residues. Here the CDR3 reads CASSISVLSGRKARGYTF. The CDR3 DNA is TGTGCCAGTAGTATTTCGGTTCTATCGGGACGAAAGGCGCGGGGCTACACCTTC.

The chain employs TRBV10-3 and TRBJ1-3; no reliable D call. From germline, CDR1 is ENHRY and CDR2 SYGVKD. The CDR3 extends over 16 amino acids. V dropped 2 bases and J dropped 0 bases, with 11 bases sitting between them. The CDR3 region has the DNA TGTGCCATCAGTGAGCAACTTACAAGCTCTGGAAACACCATATATTTT. This encodes CAISEQLTSSGNTIYF.

This clone was counted a single time. The V gene is TRBV2, the J gene TRBJ2-2; tentative D call: TRBD2 (5 bases). The germline gives CDR1 SNHLY, CDR2 FYNNEI. V was trimmed by 5 bases and J by 1 base, leaving 11 bases between them. This CDR3 spans 15 amino acids. CDR3 sequence (DNA): TGTGCCAGCAGTCCCCGAGGGTGGAACACCGGGGAGCTGTTTTTT. Translating it yields CASSPRGWNTGELFF.

The chain combines TRBV4-2 with TRBJ1-4, with D tentatively TRBD1 (5 bases). The CDR3 extends over 15 amino acids. CDR1 is LGHNA, CDR2 YNFKEQ, per germline. The germline V and J ends were trimmed by 1 base and 8 bases, with 14 bases remaining between them. The CDR3 DNA sequence: TGTGCCAGCAGCCAAGCTTCAGGGCTCGGAGAAAAACTGTTTTTT. It yields the protein CASSQASGLGEKLFF.

This clone was seen more than once but under ten times. The chain couples TRBV5-4 to TRBJ1-4, with D maybe TRBD1 (6 bases). V was shortened by 2 bases and J by 3 bases, with 11 bases between the two germline ends. CDR1 is SGHNT, CDR2 YYREEE, per germline (reference sequence). The CDR3 runs 15 residues. Written as DNA, the CDR3 is TGTGCCAGCAGCTTATTTCAGGGGCCTAATGAAAAACTGTTTTTT. This encodes CASSLFQGPNEKLFF. Full variable domain (outside the CDR3, taken from reference TRBV5-4 and TRBJ1-4): ETGVTQSPTHLIKTRGQQVTLRCSSQSGHNTVSWYQQALGQGPQFIFQYYREEENGRGNFPPRFSGLQFPNYSSELNVNALELDDSALYLCASSLFQGPNEKLFFGSGTQLSVL.

The chain combines TRBV13 with TRBJ2-7; 7 bases match TRBD1. This CDR3 spans 13 amino acids. The ends lost 2 bases at V and 6 bases at J; junction bases unmatched: 4. Germline V gives CDR1 PRHDT, CDR2 FYEKMQ (reference sequence). The CDR3 DNA follows: TGTGCCAGCAGCTTAAAGGGGGCGGGCGAGCAGTACTTC. This sequence encodes CASSLKGAGEQYF.

This chain links TRBV4-1 with TRBJ1-5; D possibly corresponds to TRBD1 (6 bases). Trimming removed 3 bases from V and 6 bases from J, with 21 bases in between. The CDR3 has 17 amino acids. The germline V gene has CDR1 MGHRA and CDR2 YSYEKL. Here the CDR3 reads CASSQVGGFGSLQPQHF. The DNA for the CDR3 is TGCGCCAGCAGCCAGGTAGGGGGGTTTGGTTCGCTTCAGCCCCAGCATTTT.

The chain recombines TRBV3-1 (or the pseudogene TRBV3-2) with TRBJ2-6; 7 bases line up with TRBD1. The V and J ends lost 4 bases and 2 bases, in that order; junction bases with no gene match: 2. The CDR3 contains 15 residues. The germline V gene encodes CDR1 LGHDT and CDR2 YNNKEL (reference sequence). The CDR3: CASSLTGAGANVLTF. The CDR3 DNA reads as TGTGCCAGCAGCCTAACAGGGGCTGGGGCCAACGTCCTGACTTTC.

The rearrangement uses TRBV28 and TRBJ2-3; no firm D call. Germline values: CDR1 MDHEN, CDR2 SYDVKM. This CDR3 region has 12 residues. V was trimmed by 6 bases and J by 6 bases, leaving 10 bases between them. The CDR3 here is CASSTPADTQYF. The DNA for the CDR3 is TGTGCCAGCAGCACACCTGCGGATACGCAGTATTTT.

This chain joins TRBV29-1 and TRBJ2-3; D may be TRBD2 (6 bases). The CDR3 contains 17 residues. Looked up from germline, CDR1 is SQVTM and CDR2 is ANQGSEA. The germline V and J ends were trimmed by 5 bases and 1 base, with 22 bases remaining between them. CDR3 DNA sequence: TGCAGCGTTCGCGCATCTTGGGACTTGGGAGGCACAGATACGCAGTATTTT. It specifies CSVRASWDLGGTDTQYF.

In the case of this clone: The sample carries other DNA sequences with the same CDR3. CDR3 amino acids: CASSYSGLAGSDTQYF. In DNA form, the CDR3 reads TGTGCCAGCAGTTACTCCGGACTAGCGGGGTCAGATACGCAGTATTTT. The chain combines TRBV6-5 with TRBJ2-3, with 12 bases lining up with TRBD2. J lost 4 bases, V lost 0 bases, and 2 bases had no gene match. Germline CDR1 reads MNHEY; CDR2 reads SVGAGI. There are 16 residues in the CDR3.

This chain connects TRBV27 to TRBJ2-3, with no clear D. V lost 3 bases and J 0 bases, leaving 10 bases between the germline ends. The CDR3 spans 15 residues. Germline CDR1 is MNHEY and CDR2 is SMNVEV (reference sequence). The CDR3 bases are TGTGCCAGCAGTTTTCAATACCAGAGCACAGATACGCAGTATTTT. Encoded protein: CASSFQYQSTDTQYF.

The V and J genes are TRBV5-4 and TRBJ1-2; 9 bases fit TRBD1. Germline V gives CDR1 SGHNT, CDR2 YYREEE (reference sequence). V lost 3 bases and J lost 4; bases outside the gene matches: 4. CDR3 length: 14 amino acids. CDR3 amino acids: CASSWGQGVYGYTF. The CDR3 coding sequence is TGTGCCAGCAGCTGGGGACAGGGAGTCTATGGCTACACCTTC.

In nucleotides, the CDR3 is TGTGCCAGCAGCTTAGGGACAGTTCTTGGTGGCTACACCTTC. Its translation is CASSLGTVLGGYTF. The chain combines TRBV7-2 with TRBJ1-2; a weak D match, TRBD1 (6 bases). Trimming took off 1 base at V and 7 bases at J, with 13 bases between the two ends. CDR3 length equals 14 residues. CDR1 and CDR2 from the germline V gene are SGHTA and FQGNSA.

The rearrangement joins TRBV6-5 to TRBJ1-1, with D unresolved. Germline CDR1 and CDR2: MNHEY and SVGAGI. The CDR3 sequence is 11 residues long. V was trimmed by 7 bases and J by 6 bases, leaving 9 bases between them. The CDR3 DNA is TGTGCCAGCAAAATAATGGCTGAAGCTTTCTTT. Its translation is CASKIMAEAFF.

The chain recombines TRBV7-9 with TRBJ1-5; D remains ambiguous. Germline V CDR1 and CDR2: SEHNR, FQNEAQ (reference sequence). Trimming removed 7 bases from V and 0 bases from J, with 10 bases in between. The CDR3 runs to 14 residues. CDR3 bases: TGTGCCAGCACCCGGAGCAATAGCAATCAGCCCCAGCATTTT. It yields the protein CASTRSNSNQPQHF.

The chain recombines TRBV28 with TRBJ1-5; D gene ambiguous. The CDR3 has 13 amino acids. CDR1 and CDR2 (germline): MDHEN, SYDVKM. V was shortened by 8 bases and J by 3 bases, with 11 bases between the two germline ends. The CDR3 nucleotides are TGTGCCAGCGGACTGTGGGACAATCAGCCCCAGCATTTT. It is translated as CASGLWDNQPQHF.

CDR3 sequence reads: CASTYQGYGYTF. The CDR3 bases are TGTGCCAGCACCTACCAGGGTTATGGCTACACCTTC. This rearrangement joins TRBV12-3 or TRBV12-4 to TRBJ1-2; maybe TRBD1 (5 bases). V lost 7 bases to trimming and J lost 5 bases, with 11 bases between them. This CDR3 contains 12 residues.

The rearrangement links TRBV10-2 to TRBJ1-1, with no clear D. This CDR3 is 15 amino acids long. Germline lookup yields CDR1 WSHSY and CDR2 SAAADI. V gave up 1 base and J gave up 1 base, with 10 bases separating them. The CDR3 region has the DNA TGCGCCAGCAGTGAGTGGTCAGGCCCGAACACTGAAGCTTTCTTT. Encoded protein: CASSEWSGPNTEAFF.

The chain uses TRBV27 and TRBJ1-5; perhaps TRBD1 as D (5 bases). Germline CDR1 MNHEY, CDR2 SMNVEV (reference sequence). This CDR3 has 19 residues. V lost 3 bases and J lost 2, with 23 bases in between. CDR3 amino acids: CASSLWGGRRARGNQPQHF. CDR3 DNA sequence: TGTGCCAGCAGTTTGTGGGGGGGGAGGAGGGCCCGTGGCAATCAGCCCCAGCATTTT.

The V gene is TRBV12-3 or TRBV12-4, the J gene TRBJ1-1, with a weak D call TRBD1 (5 bases). V lost 6 bases and J 4 bases, leaving 12 bases between the germline ends. The CDR3 spans 13 residues. CDR3 amino acids: CASSPREATEAFF. The CDR3 DNA reads as TGTGCCAGCAGCCCCAGGGAAGCCACTGAAGCTTTCTTT.

The chain joins TRBV5-6 to TRBJ1-2; D is unresolved. The CDR3 is 13 amino acids. Germline V gene lookup returns CDR1 SGHDT and CDR2 YYEEEE. V was clipped by 2 bases and J by 5 bases, with 10 bases between them. CDR3 coding DNA: TGTGCCAGCAGCTTAAGCAGTTATTATGGCTACACCTTC. Its translation: CASSLSSYYGYTF.